This T cell receptor beta chain was observed in a study of T-cell reconstitution after alpha-beta-depleted transplantation in children. Findings and limits, study-wide: A year had passed since transplant, and T-cell counts and diversity by then came mostly from newly produced T cells. Several hundred expanded graft clones reportedly were the source of alpha-beta T cells about two months after transplant.

The CDR3 runs to 10 residues. V was shortened by 2 bases and J by 10 bases, with 4 bases between the two germline ends. Germline V gene data show CDR1 as MNHEY and CDR2 as SMNVEV (reference sequence). For TCRbeta, the library was prepared with unique molecular identifiers. TCRdb itself ran the PCR reads through MiXCR, one entry per CDR3 protein. The data show 70,000 to 95,000 distinct CDR3 sequences, with around 15% seen just once and 20% held by the top ten. This clonotype has just a few counts. Its specificity is unknown. The receptor comes from a male patient between 2 and 10 years old who had a stem cell transplant for acute lymphoblastic leukemia, so the T cells may come from the graft donor. Source: PBMCs, mostly from graft donor cells, taken 180 days after TCRalphabeta/CD19-depleted stem cell transplant. This sequence joins TRBV27 and TRBJ2-3, with D unresolved. The DNA of the CDR3 is TGTGCCAGCAGTTTAACTCCGCAGTATTTT. This encodes CASSLTPQYF.